The clone carrying this T cell receptor (beta chain) was found many times. The data were obtained in a study of Graves' ophthalmopathy and Graves' hyperthyroidism. Germline V lookup: CDR1 MNHNS, CDR2 SASEGT. Losses at the gene ends were 5 bases for V and 3 bases for J; bases not matched to a gene: 7. The CDR3 covers 15 residues. The authors amplified TCR beta CDR3 regions, and they did so from RNA transcripts for repertoire sequencing. HTBI primers were used in a first-round RT-PCR, which preceded a second-round multiplex PCR. TCRdb fed the multiplex PCR reads into MiXCR, producing one record per CDR3 protein. The table has roughly 300,000 distinct CDR3 sequences, 15% to 20% seen once; the top ten hold around an eighth.

J is TRBJ2-7 and V is TRBV6-1; 10 bases line up with TRBD2. The TCR was taken from an adult man with Graves' ophthalmopathy. The sequencing input was peripheral blood. The chain's CDR3 is CASSIAGGGSYEQYF. DNA for the CDR3: TGTGCCAGCAGTATAGCGGGAGGAGGGAGCTACGAGCAGTACTTC.